This T cell receptor beta chain was identified in a study of CD8+CD57+ T cells in acquired aplastic anemia. CDR3 size: 16 residues. V dropped 5 bases and J dropped 2 bases, with 19 bases sitting between them. Germline V gives CDR1 SGHVS, CDR2 FQNEAQ. Previously, flow cytometry had revealed CD8+CD57+ cell expansion in the patients chosen for sequencing. Genomic DNA was employed as the template in profiling TCR beta VDJ and CDR3. TCRdb reprocessed the reads with MiXCR, giving one entry per CDR3 protein. The sample carries under 500,000 distinct CDR3 sequences, under 40% recorded once. This sequence joins TRBV7-8 and TRBJ2-7, with D perhaps TRBD2 (6 bases). Sequenced input: sorted CD4+, CD8+, or CD8+CD57+ T cells (not recorded which) from PBMCs. This TCR came from a human donor with aplastic anemia. As DNA, the CDR3 is TGTGCCAGCAGCCGCCCGGGACTGACGTACCCCTACGAGCAGTACTTC. Its translation is CASSRPGLTYPYEQYF.